The sequence of this T cell receptor (beta chain) was determined in a study of cytomegalovirus exposure and HLA in healthy donors. Study findings and constraints: Specificity of a few CMV-associated chains for CMV antigens was verified in vitro.

Donors counted as nominally healthy when sampled, yet unrecorded immune exposures were likely. The PCR was carried out with 60 Vbeta primers and 13 Jbeta primers. Clones were read by immunoSEQ multiplex PCR, and TCRdb kept only the in-frame ones, dropping some. The sample includes around 110,000 clones, under 85% of them seen just once. This clone was seen only once. Its antigen is currently unknown. The CDR3 spans 11 residues. Germline values: CDR1 MDHEN, CDR2 SYDVKM. Between the trimmed V and J ends, which lost 6 bases and 2 bases, there was a span of 5 bases. The receptor was isolated from a woman aged 18-30 years in good health and CMV-seronegative. Sequenced material: PBMCs. V and J are TRBV28 and TRBJ2-7; D not certain. The DNA for the CDR3 is TGTGCCAGCAGCTTCGCCTACGAGCAGTACTTC. Its translation: CASSFAYEQYF.